This T cell receptor (beta chain) emerged from a study of follicular helper T cells after annual influenza vaccination. This clone was detected once. The repertoire was sequenced with immunoSEQ multiplex PCR; TCRdb's copy has only in-frame clones and lacks some. The sample shows 28,000 or so clones, roughly 80% of them seen only once. The time point here: 2014-2015 season, pre-vaccination. The CDR3 spans 13 residues. Trimming removed 7 bases from V and 5 bases from J, with 14 bases in between. Germline assignment: CDR1 GTSNPN and CDR2 SVGIG (reference sequence). This sequence joins TRBV30 and TRBJ2-2, with D tentatively TRBD1 (6 bases). This sample comprised CXCR5+ CD38- circulating T follicular helper cells from blood, obtained on the day of influenza vaccination. Subset here: circulating Tfh, non-naive CD4+CXCR5+PD-1+ (ICOS+CD38+ or ICOS-CD38-). This receptor was taken from an adult who received the influenza vaccine. The CDR3 is CAYPRGWTGELFF. The CDR3 DNA reads TGTGCCTACCCCAGGGGTTGGACCGGGGAGCTGTTTTTT.